The present T cell receptor beta chain was sequenced within a study of T cell changes during pregnancy in multiple sclerosis. Trimming took 8 bases from V and 1 from J; bases not matched to a gene: 3. The CDR3 is 13 residues long. Germline loops: CDR1 SEHNR, CDR2 FQNEAQ (reference sequence). Generated by immunoSEQ multiplex PCR, the TCRdb table keeps only in-frame clones and is missing some. This sample has 40,000 to 55,000 clones, with roughly 92% found just once. The sequenced sample consisted of peripheral blood. The source of this sequence is a female donor with multiple sclerosis, enrolled in a pregnancy study. The V gene is TRBV7-9, the J gene TRBJ1-1; 8 nucleotides match TRBD1. CDR3 protein: CASGDRGNTEAFF. The DNA for the CDR3 is TGTGCCAGCGGAGACAGGGGGAACACTGAAGCTTTCTTT.